These 12 T cell receptor beta chains were sequenced from one sample in a study of blood T cells in healthy people across ages. With a J-beta primer mix and a sample-barcoded 5' primer, a second PCR ran about 6 to 11 cycles. TCRdb used MiXCR to reprocess the 5' RACE reads, holding one entry per CDR3 protein. The data show some 1.5 million distinct CDR3 sequences, 28% seen once. Sequenced input: blood. The receptors here all came from a young woman in good health.

In this sample, this clonotype turned up many times. V usage is TRBV10-3 and J usage is TRBJ2-1; 13 bases fit TRBD2. This CDR3 contains 17 residues. The ends lost 6 bases at V and 6 bases at J; junction bases unmatched: 11. CDR1 and CDR2 (germline): ENHRY, SYGVKD. The CDR3 DNA reads TGTGCCATCAGCTCTAGACTAGCGGGGGGTTCGGGCAATGAGCAGTTCTTC. Translation: CAISSRLAGGSGNEQFF.

The V call is TRBV10-3, the J call TRBJ2-1, with 7 bases aligning to TRBD1. The end of the DNA is better explained by TRBJ2-7, so the J call may be wrong. CDR1 ENHRY and CDR2 SYGVKD come from the germline V gene. This CDR3 comprises 14 residues. The CDR3 sequence is CAIRESRGIYEQYF. The CDR3 coding sequence is TGTGCCATCAGGGAGAGCAGGGGGATCTACGAGCAGTACTTC.

In this sample, this clonotype turned up a few times. The genes are TRBV5-1 and TRBJ1-2; tentatively, D is TRBD1 (6 bases). V lost 3 bases, J lost 7 bases, and 13 bases lay in between. From germline, CDR1 is SGHRS and CDR2 YFSETQ. The CDR3 consists of 13 residues. This CDR3 reads CASSWGTPAGYTF. In DNA form, the CDR3 reads TGCGCCAGCAGCTGGGGGACACCCGCTGGCTACACCTTC.

This clonotype showed up just a few times. V and J are TRBV20-1 and TRBJ1-1; D perhaps matches TRBD1 (6 bases). Looked up from germline, CDR1 is DFQATT and CDR2 is SNEGSKA (reference sequence). This CDR3 is built from 13 residues. The CDR3 is CRVVQGRNTEAFF. CDR3 nucleotide sequence: TGCAGGGTCGTTCAGGGGAGGAACACTGAAGCTTTCTTT.

This clonotype has a handful of counts. The gene calls are TRBV5-1 and TRBJ2-3; D assignment may be TRBD1 or TRBD2 (5 bases each). Germline-derived CDR1 and CDR2 are SGHRS and YFSETQ. The CDR3 is made up of 14 amino acids. V lost 2 bases, J lost 1 base, and 8 bases lay in between. CDR3 protein: CASSFEGRTDTQYF. The DNA of the CDR3 is TGCGCCAGCAGCTTCGAGGGGCGCACAGATACGCAGTATTTT.

This clonotype was detected ten times or more. The chain is built from TRBV12-3 or TRBV12-4 and TRBJ2-5; D possibly corresponds to TRBD1 (6 bases). V was cut by 4 bases and J by 5 bases, with 17 bases left in between. This CDR3 has 15 amino acids. This chain's CDR3 is CASSYRDTPFETQYF. The CDR3 DNA reads as TGTGCCAGCAGTTACCGGGACACCCCGTTCGAGACCCAGTACTTC.

The CDR3 protein is CASSIRLAGSDTQYF. The CDR3 DNA sequence: TGTGCCAGTAGTATACGGCTAGCGGGGTCAGATACGCAGTATTTT. This chain links TRBV19 with TRBJ2-3, with 9 bases that match TRBD2. The V gene's germline CDR1 is LNHDA and CDR2 SQIVND (reference sequence). The CDR3 sequence is 15 residues long. Unmatched junction bases numbered 4, after V lost 2 bases and J lost 4 bases.

J is TRBJ2-1 and V is TRBV4-3; 8 bases are shared with TRBD1. The CDR3 is 15 amino acids. V dropped 2 bases and J dropped 6; count of bases not matched to a gene: 6. Germline CDR1 LGHNA, CDR2 YSLEER. CDR3 in DNA: TGCGCCAGCAGCCAAACTCCAGACAGGGGCAATGAGCAGTTCTTC. It translates to CASSQTPDRGNEQFF.

The chain uses TRBV10-3 and TRBJ1-1; 9 nucleotides match TRBD1. CDR1 ENHRY and CDR2 SYGVKD come from the germline V gene. The length of the CDR3 is 14 residues. The V segment lost 3 bases and the J segment 8 bases; nucleotides outside the gene matches: 7. CDR3 in amino acids: CAISDMSGTGEAFF. Here the CDR3 DNA reads TGTGCCATCAGTGACATGTCCGGGACAGGGGAAGCTTTCTTT.

This clonotype was detected only a few times. For the CDR3, the DNA is TGCGCCAGCAGGTTACAGGGGGCCGATGAAAAACTGTTTTTT. It translates to CASRLQGADEKLFF. The V gene is TRBV5-1, the J gene TRBJ1-4, with TRBD1 matching 9 bases. Germline assignment: CDR1 SGHRS and CDR2 YFSETQ. CDR3 length: 14 residues. J gave up 6 bases and V 5 bases, and 5 bases lay outside the gene matches.

This clonotype was seen only a few times. This chain links TRBV9 with TRBJ1-2; D uncertain. Germline values: CDR1 SGDLS, CDR2 YYNGEE. Trimming took off 2 bases at V and 8 bases at J, with 13 bases between the two ends. CDR3 length: 13 residues. The CDR3 DNA follows: TGTGCCAGCAGCGTCTCGCCGGACGGGGGCTACACCTTC. This codes for CASSVSPDGGYTF.

The chain employs TRBV4-1 and TRBJ2-3, with 8 bases fitting TRBD2. Looked up from germline, CDR1 is MGHRA and CDR2 is YSYEKL. CDR3 length: 16 amino acids. V gave up 0 bases and J gave up 6 bases; unmatched junction bases: 8. CDR3 nucleotide sequence: TGCGCCAGCAGCCAAGATGCGGGGGGAAGTGTCGATACGCAGTATTTT. Its protein is CASSQDAGGSVDTQYF.